This TCR beta chain emerged from a study of response to subunit inactivated influenza vaccine. Study outcomes and limitations: The authors proposed limited new T cell recruitment per seasonal influenza vaccination.

TCRdb fed the RT-PCR reads into MiXCR, producing one record per CDR3 protein. The sample lists around 500,000 distinct CDR3 sequences; over 9.5% were seen once. This CDR3 has 14 amino acids. Germline V gene data show CDR1 as MNHEY and CDR2 as SVGEGT. Trimming cost V 6 bases and J 1 base; bases outside gene matches: 5. This clonotype has more than one count but fewer than ten. Its antigen is unknown. This sequence joins TRBV6-2 or TRBV6-3 and TRBJ1-1; TRBD1 aligns across 7 bases. This sequence was found in a man aged 50-59 years who received an inactivated influenza vaccine. The material was PBMCs from blood, obtained about 6 weeks after vaccination. CDR3 sequence reads: CASRRTGENTEAFF. The CDR3 DNA follows: TGTGCCAGCAGACGAACAGGGGAGAACACTGAAGCTTTCTTT.